These 20 T cell receptor beta chains originate from one sample sequenced in a study of shared clonotypes between healthy human individuals. In the naive CD8 group, cells lacked CD45RO and were positively selected for CCR7, so terminally differentiated effector memory CD45RA+ cells were left out. The table came from immunoSEQ multiplex PCR; TCRdb's copy has only in-frame clones and leaves some out. The profile shows millions of clones, just over 90% of them singletons. Sequenced sample: naive CD8+ T cells from PBMCs. All receptors come from a man in his late teens or twenties in good health. Some clones in this sample may be carry-over from other donors' samples.

The chain uses TRBV13 and TRBJ1-5; D might be TRBD1 (6 bases). The CDR3 covers 16 residues. CDR1 is PRHDT and CDR2 is FYEKMQ in the germline V gene (reference sequence). The V and J ends lost 1 base and 8 bases respectively, with 18 bases between them. The CDR3 reads CASSLAWESPGEPQHF. In DNA, the CDR3 is TGTGCCAGCAGCTTAGCCTGGGAGAGTCCAGGGGAGCCCCAGCATTTT.

This clone was counted only a few times. This sequence joins TRBV7-6 and TRBJ1-5, with unresolved D. This CDR3 is built from 15 residues. Deletions cut 5 bases from V and 1 base from J, with 12 bases between. Germline V lookup: CDR1 SGHVS, CDR2 FNYEAQ. The CDR3 DNA reads TGTGCCAGCAGCGCGACGGGGTGGAGCAATCAGCCCCAGCATTTT. As protein: CASSATGWSNQPQHF.

Concerning this clone: In the same sample, other DNA sequences code for this CDR3. The gene calls are TRBV5-1 and TRBJ2-7, with TRBD2 as a possible D gene (6 bases). Germline V gene lookup returns CDR1 SGHRS and CDR2 YFSETQ. CDR3 length: 14 amino acids. Trimming cost V 1 base and J 4 bases, with 12 bases left between them. CDR3: CASSLTGVSYEQYF. The CDR3 DNA follows: TGCGCCAGCAGCTTGACGGGAGTGTCTTACGAGCAGTACTTC.

This clone was seen only once. This chain joins TRBV7-9 and TRBJ1-4, with TRBD1 matching over 7 bases. Germline V gene data show CDR1 as SEHNR and CDR2 as FQNEAQ (reference sequence). Trimming at V came to 8 bases and at J to 4 bases, leaving 7 bases not matched to a gene. The CDR3 is made up of 14 amino acids. CDR3 nucleotides: TGTGCCAGCGGACAGGTCCGATTTAATGAAAAACTGTTTTTT. Protein: CASGQVRFNEKLFF.

This clone appeared a single time. The rearrangement uses TRBV5-6 and TRBJ2-2; D ambiguous. Germline values: CDR1 SGHDT, CDR2 YYEEEE. The V gene lost 0 bases and the J gene lost 1 base, with 10 bases spanning the gap. CDR3 length: 16 residues. CDR3 DNA: TGTGCCAGCAGCTTGGATGGCGGACGGAACACCGGGGAGCTGTTTTTT. Its translation is CASSLDGGRNTGELFF.

The J gene is TRBJ2-3, the V gene TRBV7-9; TRBD2 matches 11 bases. The CDR3 sequence is 16 residues long. Germline V lookup: CDR1 SEHNR, CDR2 FQNEAQ (reference sequence). Losses at the gene ends were 6 bases for V and 3 bases for J; bases not matched to a gene: 8. CDR3 DNA sequence: TGTGCCAGCAGACTAGCGGGAGCGTCGGGGACAGATACGCAGTATTTT. It codes for CASRLAGASGTDTQYF.

The genes are TRBV11-2 and TRBJ1-1; D possibly corresponds to TRBD1 (6 bases). The CDR3 consists of 16 residues. Trimming shortened V by 6 bases and J by 0 bases, and 17 bases separated the two germline ends. Germline V gives CDR1 SGHAT, CDR2 FQNNGV. The CDR3 bases are TGTGCCAGCAGTAGGGGGAACAGGGCTTTGAACACTGAAGCTTTCTTT. Translation gives CASSRGNRALNTEAFF.

The J gene is TRBJ2-1, the V gene TRBV9; D unresolved. The CDR3 is made up of 12 amino acids. Germline V lookup: CDR1 SGDLS, CDR2 YYNGEE. V gave up 4 bases and J gave up 4 bases, with 6 bases separating them. The CDR3 bases are TGTGCCAGCAGCCTGAATTACAATGAGCAGTTCTTC. This encodes CASSLNYNEQFF.

This clone has just one count. V gene TRBV7-9 combines with J gene TRBJ2-3, with TRBD2 identical over 11 bases. The V segment lost 5 bases and the J segment 0 bases; nucleotides outside the gene matches: 7. The CDR3 is made up of 17 amino acids. Germline V CDR1 and CDR2: SEHNR, FQNEAQ (reference sequence). The CDR3 DNA reads as TGTGCCAGCAGCCCCCGGACTAGCGGGCGAAGCACAGATACGCAGTATTTT. Translation gives CASSPRTSGRSTDTQYF.

This clone has a single count. V is TRBV4-1 and J is TRBJ2-7; 11 nucleotides line up with TRBD2. Germline lookup yields CDR1 MGHRA and CDR2 YSYEKL. The CDR3 is 15 amino acids. V lost 3 bases to trimming and J lost 4 bases; unmatched junction nucleotides: 5. CDR3 nucleotides: TGCGCCAGCAGCCATACTAGCGGGAGTTATTACGAGCAGTACTTC. Translating it yields CASSHTSGSYYEQYF.

This sequence joins TRBV29-1 and TRBJ2-5; possible D gene TRBD1, 5 bases. Judging by the DNA end, TRBJ2-7 fits better; the J call may be wrong. Germline assignment: CDR1 SQVTM and CDR2 ANQGSEA. The CDR3 has 15 amino acids. The CDR3 is CSVEDRNRPSYEQYF. The CDR3 coding sequence is TGCAGCGTTGAAGATCGAAACAGGCCTAGCTACGAGCAGTACTTC.

The rearrangement uses TRBV21-1 and TRBJ1-1. TRBV21-1 corresponds to a pseudogene. The CDR3 is 15 residues long. CDR3: CASSSYYSGAFEAFF. CDR3 nucleotides: TGTGCCAGCAGCTCGTACTATTCGGGGGCCTTTGAAGCTTTCTTT.

The chain employs TRBV15 and TRBJ1-2; tentatively, D is TRBD1 (6 bases). V was cut by 2 bases and J by 6 bases, with 10 bases left in between. CDR3 length: 13 residues. CDR1 is LNHNV and CDR2 is YYDKDF in the germline V gene (reference sequence). CDR3 nucleotide sequence: TGTGCCACCAGCAGATTGGACAGAGATGGCTACACCTTC. Translating gives CATSRLDRDGYTF.

This chain joins TRBV13 and TRBJ2-5; 14 positions match TRBD2. Losses at the gene ends were 5 bases for V and 2 bases for J; bases not matched to a gene: 7. CDR3 length: 17 amino acids. The germline V gene has CDR1 PRHDT and CDR2 FYEKMQ (reference sequence). Written as DNA, the CDR3 is TGTGCCAGCAGCGCCGTGACTAGCGGGAGGGATCAAGAGACCCAGTACTTC. It yields the protein CASSAVTSGRDQETQYF.

This chain links TRBV29-1 with TRBJ2-2; weak D call: TRBD1 (5 bases). The CDR3 totals 12 residues. Germline CDR1 and CDR2: SQVTM and ANQGSEA. The V gene lost 5 bases and the J gene lost 5 bases, with 9 bases spanning the gap. The CDR3 coding sequence is TGCAGCGTTAAAGGGGTTACCGGGGAGCTGTTTTTT. Translating gives CSVKGVTGELFF.

This chain uses TRBV15 with TRBJ2-1; a weak D match, TRBD1 (6 bases). This CDR3 region has 13 residues. Germline V CDR1 and CDR2: LNHNV, YYDKDF (reference sequence). V dropped 6 bases and J dropped 8 bases, with 14 bases sitting between them. The CDR3 protein is CATRTGSLDEQFF. In DNA, the CDR3 is TGTGCCACCAGGACAGGAAGCCTGGATGAGCAGTTCTTC.

As for this clone: The sample contains more than one DNA sequence encoding this CDR3. The chain is built from TRBV11-2 and TRBJ2-1; D not resolved. CDR3 length: 13 residues. The germline V gene has CDR1 SGHAT and CDR2 FQNNGV. With 1 base removed from V and 5 bases from J, the gap between germline ends came to 6 bases. The CDR3: CASSLVVNNEQFF. CDR3 sequence (DNA): TGTGCCAGCAGCTTAGTTGTTAACAATGAGCAGTTCTTC.

This chain joins TRBV7-8 and TRBJ1-1; D perhaps matches TRBD1 (5 bases). Germline CDR1 reads SGHVS; CDR2 reads FQNEAQ. CDR3 length equals 16 residues. V shed 6 bases and J shed 3 bases, with 20 bases lying between them. The CDR3 is CASSHPGRVGDTEAFF. The CDR3 DNA reads TGTGCCAGCAGTCACCCGGGGCGGGTGGGGGACACTGAAGCTTTCTTT. The full variable domain, with the rest looked up from reference TRBV7-8 and TRBJ1-1, is GAGVSQSPRYKVAKRGQDVALRCDPISGHVSLFWYQQALGQGPEFLTYFQNEAQLDKSGLPSDRFFAERPEGSVSTLKIQRTQQEDSAVYLCASSHPGRVGDTEAFFGQGTRLTVV.

The V call is TRBV5-6, the J call TRBJ1-5; 9 bases align to TRBD1. The germline V gene has CDR1 SGHDT and CDR2 YYEEEE. Unmatched junction bases numbered 7, after V lost 3 bases and J lost 6 bases. CDR3 size: 15 residues. DNA of the CDR3: TGTGCCAGCAGCTCCGGGACAGGGTTAGGTCAGCCCCAGCATTTT. Its translation is CASSSGTGLGQPQHF.

The rearrangement uses TRBV29-1 and TRBJ2-5; D unclear. V lost 3 bases, J lost 6 bases, and 11 bases lay in between. There are 12 residues in the CDR3. CDR1 and CDR2 from the germline V gene are SQVTM and ANQGSEA. For the CDR3, the DNA is TGCAGCGTTGAGATAGGGTTGAAGACCCAGTACTTC. This codes for CSVEIGLKTQYF.